Sequencing of this T cell receptor beta chain was carried out in a study of early T cells in non-severe SARS-CoV-2 infection. Turning to the study itself: Unpaired chains resulted from sequencing bulk RNA of unsorted whole blood.

General study findings and limits: In VDJdb matching, anti-spike CD8 responses were favored while private and CD4 specificities went missing.

The CDR3 is made up of 16 amino acids. CDR1 is SGHVS and CDR2 is FQNEAQ in the germline V gene. Trimming took 6 bases from V and 3 from J; bases not matched to a gene: 10. There are many counts of this clonotype. The antigen remains undetermined. Individual cDNA molecules received unique molecular identifiers. Via MiXCR, TCRdb re-called the 5' RACE reads, giving one row per CDR3 protein. The sample lists about 61,000 distinct CDR3 sequences; 11% were seen once. The source material was whole blood. This TCR was recovered from an adult who was a healthcare worker with PCR-confirmed SARS-CoV-2 infection or an uninfected control (not recorded which). The chain uses TRBV7-8 and TRBJ1-2, with 10 bases matching TRBD1. DNA of the CDR3: TGTGCCAGCAGTCGGGCCGCGGGACAGGGGTACTATGGCTACACCTTC. Translated, it gives CASSRAAGQGYYGYTF.